This T cell receptor beta chain was recorded in a study of CD4+ T cells in melanoma. In the case of this clone: The antigen is not known.

Overall study findings and caveats: A reported correlation linked neoantigen-specific CD4+ T cells to CD8+, macrophage and B cell function. Neoantigen-specific CD4+ T cells in melanoma reportedly had diverse differentiation states.

Method: immunoSEQ multiplex PCR; TCRdb's copy keeps in-frame clones and lacks some. The sample lists 90,000 to 130,000 clones; about 92% were seen once. The sample was peripheral blood. This sequence was found in a human donor with melanoma.

The CDR3 coding sequence is TGCAGCGTGGAGGGGACTACCCCGGGGGTGGAGACCCAGTACTTC. Translation gives CSVEGTTPGVETQYF. This chain links TRBV29-1 with TRBJ2-5, with 7 bases fitting TRBD2. The germline V gene encodes CDR1 SQVTM and CDR2 ANQGSEA. This CDR3 region has 15 residues. J gave up 5 bases and V 6 bases, and 15 bases lay outside the gene matches.